These T cell receptor beta chains were read from a single sample in a study of T cell changes during pregnancy in multiple sclerosis. Measured with immunoSEQ multiplex PCR; TCRdb has only the in-frame clones, and not every one. The sample includes tens of thousands of clones, about 90% of them seen just once. The starting material was CD4+ T cells from peripheral blood mononuclear cells, obtained in the second trimester of pregnancy. Receptors originate from a female donor with multiple sclerosis, enrolled in a pregnancy study. CDR3s include the opening cysteine and the closing phenylalanine or tryptophan. A D gene is named only where the DNA matches it firmly. The size field is filled for only some rows; it gives once, few, many or a size class.

clone_size j_call v_call d_call cdr3_aa cdr3_nt
once TRBJ1-2 TRBV6-1 - CASSERGPGDGYTF TGTGCCAGCAGTGAGAGGGGCCCGGGGGATGGCTACACCTTC
- TRBJ2-7 TRBV7-9 TRBD1 CASSPRTGDVYEQYF TGTGCCAGCAGCCCGCGGACAGGGGATGTCTACGAGCAGTACTTC
few TRBJ2-5 TRBV30 - CAWSVDRARETQYF TGTGCCTGGAGTGTGGACAGAGCAAGAGAAACCCAGTACTTC
once TRBJ2-7 TRBV10-3 TRBD2 CAITQGLAGYEQYF TGTGCCATTACTCAAGGACTAGCGGGTTACGAGCAGTACTTC
- TRBJ1-6 TRBV12-5 - CASGLVQDSLDNNSPLHF TGTGCTAGTGGTTTGGTACAGGACAGCCTTGATAATAATTCACCCCTCCACTTT
- TRBJ1-1 TRBV27 - CASSPPNRSGNTEAFF TGTGCCAGCAGCCCCCCTAACAGGTCGGGTAACACTGAAGCTTTCTTT
- TRBJ2-5 TRBV6-6 TRBD2 CASRALAGQETQYF TGTGCCAGCAGAGCTCTAGCGGGACAAGAGACCCAGTACTTC
- TRBJ1-1 TRBV20-1 - CSVGVNTEAFF TGCAGTGTAGGGGTGAACACTGAAGCTTTCTTT
- TRBJ2-5 TRBV2 - CASTRGGTETQYF TGTGCCAGCACTAGGGGGGGTACGGAGACCCAGTACTTC
- TRBJ1-3 TRBV6-5 - CASSYEGITSGNTIYF TGTGCCAGCAGTTACGAGGGAATAACATCGGGAAACACCATATATTTT
- TRBJ2-3 TRBV2 - CASSEYGGGSSTDTQYF TGTGCCAGCAGTGAATATGGGGGCGGGTCTAGCACAGATACGCAGTATTTT
- TRBJ2-2 TRBV4-1 - CASSQEDWDSRTDGELFF TGCGCCAGCAGCCAAGAAGATTGGGACTCGCGGACGGACGGGGAGCTGTTTTTT
- TRBJ1-4 TRBV25-1 TRBD1 CASSTLGQGNEKLFF TGTGCCAGCAGTACCCTCGGACAGGGAAATGAAAAACTGTTTTTT
- TRBJ2-7 TRBV19 TRBD2 CASSTSGGGYEQYF TGTGCCAGTAGTACAAGCGGGGGAGGCTACGAGCAGTACTTC
- TRBJ2-1 TRBV2 TRBD1 CASSGGQEYEQFF TGTGCCAGCAGTGGCGGACAGGAGTATGAGCAGTTCTTC
few TRBJ2-6 TRBV5-6 - CASSLPGTGANVLTF TGTGCCAGCAGCTTGCCAGGGACTGGGGCCAACGTCCTGACTTTC
- TRBJ1-5 TRBV30 - CAWSPGNNQPQHF TGTGCCTGGAGTCCCGGGAACAATCAGCCCCAGCATTTT
once TRBJ2-4 TRBV5-1 TRBD1 CASSLMAAGQGGSKNIQYF TGCGCCAGCAGCTTGATGGCCGCGGGACAGGGCGGAAGCAAAAACATTCAGTACTTC
- TRBJ1-1 TRBV6-5 - CASRKTGNTEAFF TGTGCCAGCAGAAAGACAGGGAACACTGAAGCTTTCTTT
- TRBJ1-2 TRBV15 - CATSREGLLNQNYGYTF TGTGCCACCAGCAGAGAGGGACTGCTAAACCAGAACTATGGCTACACCTTC